The 4 T cell receptor beta chains in this list originate from one sample, sequenced in a study of Tregs in tolerant kidney transplant recipients. The method was immunoSEQ multiplex PCR; TCRdb's version includes in-frame clones alone and lacks a portion of them. The sample shows some 250,000 clones, 65% to 85% of them seen only once. The sequencing sample was made of CD4+ T cells from blood. The receptors were gathered from a human donor in good health.

The chain couples TRBV11-3 to TRBJ2-5, with D hard to call. The J call is uncertain, as TRBJ2-7 better fits the DNA end. Germline V gene lookup returns CDR1 SGHNT and CDR2 YENEEA. The CDR3 sequence is 13 residues long. CDR3 protein: CASSGNGSYEQYF. As DNA, the CDR3 is TGTGCCAGCAGCGGGAACGGTTCCTACGAGCAGTACTTC.

This clone came up once. This chain connects TRBV7-2 to TRBJ1-5; no clear D gene. The CDR3 sequence is 16 residues long. Germline assignment: CDR1 SGHTA and CDR2 FQGNSA. V dropped 4 bases and J dropped 2 bases, with 15 bases sitting between them. CDR3 DNA sequence: TGTGCCAGCAGCTCTTCCTCGGGTGATCGCAATCAGCCCCAGCATTTT. Its protein product is CASSSSSGDRNQPQHF.

This clone occurred once. This rearrangement joins TRBV27 to TRBJ1-2; 11 bases agree with TRBD1. V was pared by 4 bases and J by 10 bases, with 8 bases of the junction left unmatched. Germline CDR1 reads MNHEY; CDR2 reads SMNVEV (reference sequence). This CDR3 has 14 residues. CDR3 DNA: TGTGCCAGCAGTTCCCACGGGACAGGGGGGCCCTACACCTTC. This codes for CASSSHGTGGPYTF.

The V call is TRBV7-8, the J call TRBJ1-3; no reliable D call. In germline, CDR1 is SGHVS, CDR2 FQNEAQ. This CDR3 contains 16 residues. The germline V and J ends were trimmed by 5 bases and 0 bases, with 14 bases remaining between them. The CDR3 bases are TGTGCCAGCAGCGGCCGGACCGCCAACTCTGGAAACACCATATATTTT. Translated, it gives CASSGRTANSGNTIYF.